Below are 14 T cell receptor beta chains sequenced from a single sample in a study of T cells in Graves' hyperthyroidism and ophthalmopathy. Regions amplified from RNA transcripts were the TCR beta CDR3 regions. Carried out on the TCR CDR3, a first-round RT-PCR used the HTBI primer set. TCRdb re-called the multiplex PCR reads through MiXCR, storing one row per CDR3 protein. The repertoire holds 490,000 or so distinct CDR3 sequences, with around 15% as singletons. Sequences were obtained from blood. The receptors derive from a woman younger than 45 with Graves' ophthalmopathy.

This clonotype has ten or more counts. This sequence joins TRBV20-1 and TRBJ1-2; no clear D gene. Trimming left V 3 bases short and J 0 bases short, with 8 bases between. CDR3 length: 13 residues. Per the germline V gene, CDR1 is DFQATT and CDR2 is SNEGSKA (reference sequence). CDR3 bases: TGCAGTGCTAGTATGGGGTCTAACTATGGCTACACCTTC. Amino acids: CSASMGSNYGYTF.

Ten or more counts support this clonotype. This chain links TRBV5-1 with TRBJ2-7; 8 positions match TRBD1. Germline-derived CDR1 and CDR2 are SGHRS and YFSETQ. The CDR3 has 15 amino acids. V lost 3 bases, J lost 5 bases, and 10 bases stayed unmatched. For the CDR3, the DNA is TGCGCCAGCAGCTCCGGACAGGGAACCCCCCACGAGCAGTACTTC. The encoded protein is CASSSGQGTPHEQYF.

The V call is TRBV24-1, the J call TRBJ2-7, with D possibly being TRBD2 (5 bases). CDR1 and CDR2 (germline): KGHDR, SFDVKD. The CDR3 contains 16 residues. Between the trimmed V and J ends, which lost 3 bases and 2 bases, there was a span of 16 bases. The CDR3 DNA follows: TGTGCCACCAGTGATCCGGCGAAGGAGGACCCCTACGAGCAGTACTTC. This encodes CATSDPAKEDPYEQYF.

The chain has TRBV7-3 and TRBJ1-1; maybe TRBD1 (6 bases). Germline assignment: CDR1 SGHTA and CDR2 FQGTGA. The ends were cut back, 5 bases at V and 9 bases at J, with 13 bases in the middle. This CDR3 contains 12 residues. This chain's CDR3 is CASSAPGAKAFF. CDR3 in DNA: TGTGCCAGCAGCGCACCAGGGGCCAAAGCTTTCTTT.

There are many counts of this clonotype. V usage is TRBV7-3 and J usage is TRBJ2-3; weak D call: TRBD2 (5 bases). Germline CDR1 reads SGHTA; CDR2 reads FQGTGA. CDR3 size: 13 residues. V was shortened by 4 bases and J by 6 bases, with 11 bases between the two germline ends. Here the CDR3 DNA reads TGTGCCAGCAGCTCTACTAGGCTCGATACGCAGTATTTT. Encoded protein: CASSSTRLDTQYF. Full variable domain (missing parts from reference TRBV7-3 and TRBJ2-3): GAGVSQTPSNKVTEKGKYVELRCDPISGHTALYWYRQSLGQGPEFLIYFQGTGAADDSGLPNDRFFAVRPEGSVSTLKIQRTERGDSAVYLCASSSTRLDTQYFGPGTRLTVL.

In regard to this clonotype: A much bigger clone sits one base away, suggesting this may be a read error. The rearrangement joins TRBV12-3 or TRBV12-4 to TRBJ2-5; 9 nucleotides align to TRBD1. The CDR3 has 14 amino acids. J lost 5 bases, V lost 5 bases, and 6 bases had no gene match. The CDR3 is CASSQTGGWETQYF. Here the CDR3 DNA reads TGTGCCAGCAGTCAAACAGGGGGCTGGGAGACCCAGTACTTC.

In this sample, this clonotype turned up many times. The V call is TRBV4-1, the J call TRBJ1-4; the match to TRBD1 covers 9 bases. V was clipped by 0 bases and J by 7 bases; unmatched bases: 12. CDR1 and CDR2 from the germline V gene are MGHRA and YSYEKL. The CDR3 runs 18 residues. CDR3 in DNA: TGCGCCAGCAGCCAAGATTGGAGACAGGGGGTACGGGGTGAAAAACTGTTTTTT. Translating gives CASSQDWRQGVRGEKLFF.

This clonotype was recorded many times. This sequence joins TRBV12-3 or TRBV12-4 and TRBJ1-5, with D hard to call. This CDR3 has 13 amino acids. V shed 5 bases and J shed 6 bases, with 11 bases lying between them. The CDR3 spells CASSRGIFQPQHF. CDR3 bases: TGTGCCAGCAGTCGTGGTATTTTTCAGCCCCAGCATTTT.

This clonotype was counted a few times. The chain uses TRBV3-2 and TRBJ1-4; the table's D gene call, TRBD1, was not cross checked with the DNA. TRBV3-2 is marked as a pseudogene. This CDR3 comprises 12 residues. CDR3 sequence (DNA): TGTGCCGGACAGGGGGCGGGTGAAAAACTGTTTTTT. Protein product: CAGQGAGEKLFF.

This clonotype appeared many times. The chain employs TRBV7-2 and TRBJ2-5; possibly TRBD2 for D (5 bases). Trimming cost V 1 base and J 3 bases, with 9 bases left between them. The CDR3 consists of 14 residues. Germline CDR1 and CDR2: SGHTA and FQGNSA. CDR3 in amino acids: CASSLVVGEETQYF. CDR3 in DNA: TGTGCCAGCAGCTTAGTGGTGGGAGAAGAGACCCAGTACTTC.

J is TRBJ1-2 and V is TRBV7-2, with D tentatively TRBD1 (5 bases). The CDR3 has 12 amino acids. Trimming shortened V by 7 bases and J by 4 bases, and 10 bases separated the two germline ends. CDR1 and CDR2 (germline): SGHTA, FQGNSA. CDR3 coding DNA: TGTGCCAGCACACGCGGGGGCTATGGCTACACCTTC. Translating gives CASTRGGYGYTF.

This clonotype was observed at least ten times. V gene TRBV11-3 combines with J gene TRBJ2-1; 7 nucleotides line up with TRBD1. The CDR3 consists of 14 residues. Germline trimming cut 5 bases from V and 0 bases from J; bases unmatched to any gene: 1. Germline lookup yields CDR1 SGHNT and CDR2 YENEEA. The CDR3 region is CASSRDSSYNEQFF. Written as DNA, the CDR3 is TGTGCCAGCAGCCGGGACAGCTCCTACAATGAGCAGTTCTTC.

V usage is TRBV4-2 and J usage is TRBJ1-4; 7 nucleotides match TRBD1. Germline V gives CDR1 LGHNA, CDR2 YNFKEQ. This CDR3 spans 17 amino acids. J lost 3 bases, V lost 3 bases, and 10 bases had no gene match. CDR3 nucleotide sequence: TGTGCCAGCAGCCAGATCCCCGACAGGGTACCTAATGAAAAACTGTTTTTT. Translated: CASSQIPDRVPNEKLFF.

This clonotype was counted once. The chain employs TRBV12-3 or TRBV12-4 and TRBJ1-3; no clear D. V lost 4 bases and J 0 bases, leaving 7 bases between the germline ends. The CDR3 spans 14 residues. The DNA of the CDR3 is TGTGCCAGCAGTTCGGCACCCTCTGGAAACACCATATATTTT. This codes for CASSSAPSGNTIYF.